Below, 21 T cell receptor beta chains from the same sample are listed, as sequenced in a study of blood T cell repertoires in COVID-19. Repertoires were generated with immunoSEQ multiplex PCR, while TCRdb's copy carries only in-frame clones and drops some. Here the sample spans some 270,000 clones, more than 65% being singletons. Sequences were obtained from PBMCs or T cells enriched from blood (not recorded which). These receptors were collected from a man aged 50 to 60 who had recovered from COVID-19.

This clone was seen a single time. The chain combines TRBV11-3 with TRBJ1-5; D is uncertain. V was shortened by 0 bases and J by 7 bases, with 7 bases between the two germline ends. This CDR3 has 13 amino acids. Germline CDR1 SGHNT, CDR2 YENEEA. This CDR3 reads CASSLDRWQPQHF. In DNA form, the CDR3 reads TGTGCCAGCAGCTTAGATCGGTGGCAGCCCCAGCATTTT.

The J gene is TRBJ2-3, the V gene TRBV18; TRBD2 might be the D (5 bases). V gave up 2 bases and J gave up 1 base, with 7 bases separating them. The CDR3 loop spans 14 amino acids. Germline assignment: CDR1 KGHSH and CDR2 LQKENI. The CDR3 sequence: CASSPKGGTDTQYF. The CDR3 region has the DNA TGTGCCAGCTCACCAAAGGGAGGCACAGATACGCAGTATTTT.

This clone appeared a few times. The gene calls are TRBV30 and TRBJ1-3; 8 bases align to TRBD1. J gave up 3 bases and V 0 bases, and 7 bases lay outside the gene matches. The CDR3 contains 16 residues. Germline V CDR1 and CDR2: GTSNPN, SVGIG (reference sequence). In nucleotides, the CDR3 is TGTGCCTGGAGTGTACTTTCGGACAGGGTTGGAAACACCATATATTTT. Translated: CAWSVLSDRVGNTIYF.

V usage is TRBV5-8 and J usage is TRBJ1-4; the match to TRBD1 covers 7 bases. CDR1 SGHTS and CDR2 YDEGEE come from the germline V gene. The CDR3 is 14 residues long. V was clipped by 2 bases and J by 9 bases; unmatched bases: 7. CDR3 in amino acids: CASSFNRGSKKLFF. The CDR3 region has the DNA TGTGCCAGCAGCTTTAACAGGGGCTCGAAAAAACTGTTTTTT.

This chain connects TRBV6-1 to TRBJ1-5; maybe TRBD1 (6 bases). This CDR3 spans 14 amino acids. Germline V CDR1 and CDR2: MNHNS, SASEGT. With 3 bases removed from V and 5 bases from J, the gap between germline ends came to 11 bases. As DNA, the CDR3 is TGTGCCAGCAGTGATCCAGGGGCGGATCAGCCCCAGCATTTT. Translated: CASSDPGADQPQHF.

The chain employs TRBV28 and TRBJ2-7; 8 bases match TRBD2. CDR1 MDHEN and CDR2 SYDVKM come from the germline V gene. Trimming cost V 2 bases and J 6 bases; bases outside gene matches: 9. The CDR3 totals 15 residues. The CDR3 here is CASSLAVAGRTEQYF. CDR3 in DNA: TGTGCCAGCAGTTTAGCGGTAGCGGGGAGGACCGAGCAGTACTTC. Full variable domain (rest looked up from reference TRBV28 and TRBJ2-7): DVKVTQSSRYLVKRTGEKVFLECVQDMDHENMFWYRQDPGLGLRLIYFSYDVKMKEKGDIPEGYSVSREKKERFSLILESASTNQTSMYLCASSLAVAGRTEQYFGPGTRLTVT.

The chain is built from TRBV5-1 and TRBJ2-1; TRBD1 is a possible D gene (6 bases). Germline CDR1 and CDR2: SGHRS and YFSETQ. Between the trimmed V and J ends, which lost 4 bases and 3 bases, there was a span of 8 bases. This CDR3 has 13 amino acids. The CDR3: CASSPDSYNEQFF. CDR3 sequence (DNA): TGCGCCAGCAGCCCGGACAGCTACAATGAGCAGTTCTTC.

As for this clone: Germline is not matched at one junction end, which may reflect a read error. CDR3 bases: TGTGCCAGCAGCTTAATGGCAGAATCTGCGGATTTT. This codes for CASSLMAESADF. The chain combines TRBV7-9 with TRBJ1-3; D remains unclear. In germline, CDR1 is SEHNR, CDR2 FQNEAQ (reference sequence). CDR3 length equals 12 residues.

This clone was seen just once. The chain uses TRBV6-5 and TRBJ1-5; 9 positions match TRBD1. This CDR3 is 15 amino acids long. Unmatched junction bases numbered 7, after V lost 6 bases and J lost 4 bases. Germline V gene lookup returns CDR1 MNHEY and CDR2 SVGAGI. CDR3 sequence (DNA): TGTGCCAGCAGCAATTACAGGGGGCGTAATCAGCCCCAGCATTTT. As protein: CASSNYRGRNQPQHF.

This clone occurred a few times. The genes are TRBV10-2 and TRBJ2-7; no reliable D call. V lost 0 bases, J lost 5 bases, and 2 bases lay in between. The CDR3 consists of 11 residues. The germline CDR1 and CDR2 sequences are WSHSY and SAAADI. The chain's CDR3 is CASSESNEQYF. The CDR3 bases are TGCGCCAGCAGTGAGTCTAACGAGCAGTACTTC.

J is TRBJ1-6 and V is TRBV7-3; D is uncertain. V lost 5 bases to trimming and J lost 14 bases, with 16 bases between them. Germline CDR1 and CDR2: SGHTA and FQGTGA. The CDR3 spans 13 residues. The CDR3 reads CASSETGLGALHF. The CDR3 nucleotides read TGTGCCAGCAGCGAGACGGGCCTCGGGGCCCTCCACTTT.

The table lists this clone with a count of one. The gene calls are TRBV12-3 or TRBV12-4 and TRBJ2-5; 7 bases match TRBD2. The CDR3 is 13 residues long. The CDR3 loop reads CACRRGGKETQYF. The CDR3 region has the DNA TGTGCTTGTCGTCGGGGAGGGAAAGAGACCCAGTACTTC.

The chain links TRBV19 to TRBJ2-6; maybe TRBD1 (6 bases). CDR1 is LNHDA, CDR2 SQIVND, per germline (reference sequence). The V end lost 7 bases, the J end lost 0 bases, and 19 bases lay between the germline ends. CDR3 length: 18 amino acids. The CDR3 DNA follows: TGTGCCAGTAATACAGGGACAACTGCTCTCTCTGGGGCCAACGTCCTGACTTTC. Protein: CASNTGTTALSGANVLTF.

The V and J genes are TRBV5-1 and TRBJ1-6; TRBD1 aligns across 9 bases. Per germline, CDR1 SGHRS and CDR2 YFSETQ. The CDR3 has 15 residues. Losses at the gene ends were 1 base for V and 10 bases for J; bases not matched to a gene: 6. CDR3 sequence (DNA): TGCGCCAGCAGCTTGCCGGGACAGGGCGAGTCACCCCTCCACTTT. As protein: CASSLPGQGESPLHF. Based on the CDR3 plus reference TRBV5-1 and TRBJ1-6, the full variable domain is KAGVTQTPRYLIKTRGQQVTLSCSPISGHRSVSWYQQTPGQGLQFLFEYFSETQRNKGNFPGRFSGRQFSNSRSEMNVSTLELGDSALYLCASSLPGQGESPLHFGNGTRLTVT.

The chain joins TRBV7-9 to TRBJ1-2; D gene uncertain. CDR1 is SEHNR and CDR2 is FQNEAQ in the germline V gene (reference sequence). Trimming took off 2 bases at V and 0 bases at J, with 10 bases between the two ends. The CDR3 consists of 15 residues. The CDR3 DNA reads TGTGCCAGCAGCTTAAAGGCCGGAGCTAACTATGGCTACACCTTC. This gives the protein CASSLKAGANYGYTF.

The chain joins TRBV5-1 to TRBJ1-6, with a possible D match to TRBD1 (5 bases). V gave up 1 base and J gave up 10 bases, with 15 bases separating them. The germline V gene encodes CDR1 SGHRS and CDR2 YFSETQ. This CDR3 has 15 residues. The DNA of the CDR3 is TGCGCCAGCAGCTTGACAGGAACACTGGAATCACCCCTCCACTTT. Translation: CASSLTGTLESPLHF.

The V gene is TRBV7-2, the J gene TRBJ1-2; no firm D call. The CDR3 consists of 16 residues. V was clipped by 0 bases and J by 4 bases, with 15 bases between them. From germline, CDR1 is SGHTA and CDR2 FQGNSA. The CDR3 DNA sequence: TGTGCCAGCAGCTTAGCCAGTTCTGGCAATCTCTATGGCTACACCTTC. Protein: CASSLASSGNLYGYTF.

The chain employs TRBV5-1 and TRBJ1-1; 10 nucleotides align to TRBD1. Unmatched junction bases numbered 9, after V lost 3 bases and J lost 1 base. The CDR3 is made up of 17 amino acids. Germline CDR1 is SGHRS and CDR2 is YFSETQ. CDR3 sequence (DNA): TGCGCCAGCAGCTCGGGGAGGGGACAGGGGTCGAACACTGAAGCTTTCTTT. Its translation: CASSSGRGQGSNTEAFF.

The rearrangement links TRBV3-1 (or the pseudogene TRBV3-2) to TRBJ1-2, with 7 bases lining up with TRBD1. There are 14 residues in the CDR3. Looked up from germline, CDR1 is LGHDT and CDR2 is YNNKEL (reference sequence). After removal of 4 bases from V and 3 bases from J, the junction contained 5 bases not matched to a gene. The CDR3 bases are TGTGCCAGCAGCCTCAGGGGGTACGACTATGGCTACACCTTC. This encodes CASSLRGYDYGYTF.

This chain's CDR3 is CASRAGDTSTDTQYF. CDR3 coding DNA: TGCGCCAGCAGAGCGGGAGATACTAGCACAGATACGCAGTATTTT. The genes are TRBV5-1 and TRBJ2-3; 8 bases map to TRBD2. This CDR3 contains 15 residues. Germline V gene sequence: CDR1 SGHRS, CDR2 YFSETQ. V shed 5 bases and J 0 bases; nucleotides not matched to a gene: 5.

This sequence joins TRBV7-2 and TRBJ1-2; D remains ambiguous. The CDR3 has 14 amino acids. Germline V gene data show CDR1 as SGHTA and CDR2 as FQGNSA. Deletions cut 3 bases from V and 8 bases from J, with 16 bases between. The CDR3 reads CASSLDRGSEGYTF. The CDR3 DNA reads as TGTGCCAGCAGCTTGGACCGGGGTTCTGAGGGCTACACCTTC.